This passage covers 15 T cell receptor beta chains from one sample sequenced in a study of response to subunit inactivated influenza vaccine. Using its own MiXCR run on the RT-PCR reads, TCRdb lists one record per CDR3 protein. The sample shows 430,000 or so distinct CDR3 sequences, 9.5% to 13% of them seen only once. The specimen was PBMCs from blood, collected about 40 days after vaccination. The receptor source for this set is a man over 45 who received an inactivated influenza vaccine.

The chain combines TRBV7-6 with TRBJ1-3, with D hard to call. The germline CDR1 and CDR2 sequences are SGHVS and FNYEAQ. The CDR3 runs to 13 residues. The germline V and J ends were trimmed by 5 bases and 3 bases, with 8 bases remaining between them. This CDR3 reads CASSPYGGNTIYF. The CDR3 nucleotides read TGTGCCAGCAGCCCCTACGGTGGAAACACCATATATTTT.

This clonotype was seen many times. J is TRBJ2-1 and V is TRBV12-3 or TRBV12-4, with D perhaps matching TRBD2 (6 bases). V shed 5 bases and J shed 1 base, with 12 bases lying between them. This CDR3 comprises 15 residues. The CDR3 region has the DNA TGTGCCAGCAGTCCCCGGGGGTGGTCCTACAATGAGCAGTTCTTC. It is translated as CASSPRGWSYNEQFF.

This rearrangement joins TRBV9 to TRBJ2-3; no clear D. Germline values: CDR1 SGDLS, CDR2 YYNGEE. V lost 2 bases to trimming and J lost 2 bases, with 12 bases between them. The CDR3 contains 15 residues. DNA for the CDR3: TGTGCCAGCAGCGTCTCGGTTTTAGACACAGATACGCAGTATTTT. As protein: CASSVSVLDTDTQYF.

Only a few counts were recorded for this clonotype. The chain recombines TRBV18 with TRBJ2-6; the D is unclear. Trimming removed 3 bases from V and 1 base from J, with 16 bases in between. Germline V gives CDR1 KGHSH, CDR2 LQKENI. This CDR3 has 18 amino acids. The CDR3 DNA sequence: TGTGCCAGCTCACCGTCTCAACGAATTACTTCTGGGGCCAACGTCCTGACTTTC. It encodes CASSPSQRITSGANVLTF.

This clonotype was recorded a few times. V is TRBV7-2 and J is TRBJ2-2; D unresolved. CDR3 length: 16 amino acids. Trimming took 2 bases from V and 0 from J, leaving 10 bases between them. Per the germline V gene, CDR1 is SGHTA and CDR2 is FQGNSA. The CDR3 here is CASSLNSLANTGELFF. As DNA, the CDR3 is TGTGCCAGCAGCTTAAACAGCCTAGCGAACACCGGGGAGCTGTTTTTT.

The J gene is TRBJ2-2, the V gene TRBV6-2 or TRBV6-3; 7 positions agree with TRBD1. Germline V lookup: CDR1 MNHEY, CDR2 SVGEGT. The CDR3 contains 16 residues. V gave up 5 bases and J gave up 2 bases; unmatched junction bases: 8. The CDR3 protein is CASSVPGQPNTGELFF. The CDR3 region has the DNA TGTGCCAGCAGTGTGCCGGGACAGCCCAACACCGGGGAGCTGTTTTTT.

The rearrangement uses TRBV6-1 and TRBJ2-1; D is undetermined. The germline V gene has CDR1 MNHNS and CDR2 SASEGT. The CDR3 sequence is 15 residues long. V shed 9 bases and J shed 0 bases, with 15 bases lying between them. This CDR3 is CASTLVGLSYNEQFF. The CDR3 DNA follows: TGTGCCAGTACCCTCGTCGGGCTCTCCTACAATGAGCAGTTCTTC.

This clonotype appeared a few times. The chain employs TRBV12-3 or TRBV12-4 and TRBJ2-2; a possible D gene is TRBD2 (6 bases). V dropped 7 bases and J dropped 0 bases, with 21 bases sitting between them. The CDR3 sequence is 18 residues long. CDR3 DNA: TGTGCCAGCATGGGTCTGGGGGGAGCTTCCGCGAACACCGGGGAGCTGTTTTTT. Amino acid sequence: CASMGLGGASANTGELFF.

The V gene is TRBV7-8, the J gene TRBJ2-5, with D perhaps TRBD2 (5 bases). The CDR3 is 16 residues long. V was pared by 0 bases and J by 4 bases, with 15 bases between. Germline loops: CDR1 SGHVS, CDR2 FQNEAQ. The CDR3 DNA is TGTGCCAGCAGCTTAGCGATGAATTCACGGGGAGAGACCCAGTACTTC. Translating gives CASSLAMNSRGETQYF.

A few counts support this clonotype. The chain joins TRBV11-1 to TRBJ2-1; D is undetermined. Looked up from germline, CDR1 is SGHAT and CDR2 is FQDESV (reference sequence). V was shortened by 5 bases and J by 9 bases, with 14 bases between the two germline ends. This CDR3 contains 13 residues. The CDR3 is CASSPTRRTEQFF. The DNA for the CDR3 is TGTGCCAGCAGCCCTACCCGAAGGACTGAGCAGTTCTTC.

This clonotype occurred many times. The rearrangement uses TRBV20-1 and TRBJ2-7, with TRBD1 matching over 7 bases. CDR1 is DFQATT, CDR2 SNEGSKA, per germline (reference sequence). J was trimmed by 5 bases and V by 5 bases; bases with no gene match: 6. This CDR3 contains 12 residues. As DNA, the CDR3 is TGCAGTGCTTACAGGGGAACCCACGAGCAGTACTTC. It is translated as CSAYRGTHEQYF.

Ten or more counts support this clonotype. Written as DNA, the CDR3 is TGTGCCAGCAGCCGGACTAGCGGGAACCAAGAGACCCAGTACTTC. Its protein is CASSRTSGNQETQYF. This chain connects TRBV6-1 to TRBJ2-5; TRBD2 agrees at 12 bases. CDR3 length: 15 amino acids. Germline assignment: CDR1 MNHNS and CDR2 SASEGT. J gave up 0 bases and V 6 bases, and 2 bases lay outside the gene matches.

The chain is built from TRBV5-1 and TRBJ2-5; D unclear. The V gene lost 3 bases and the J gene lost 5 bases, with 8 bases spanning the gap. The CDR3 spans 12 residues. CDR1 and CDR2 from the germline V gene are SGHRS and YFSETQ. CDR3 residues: CASSSSWETQYF. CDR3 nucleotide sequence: TGCGCCAGCAGCTCCAGCTGGGAGACCCAGTACTTC.

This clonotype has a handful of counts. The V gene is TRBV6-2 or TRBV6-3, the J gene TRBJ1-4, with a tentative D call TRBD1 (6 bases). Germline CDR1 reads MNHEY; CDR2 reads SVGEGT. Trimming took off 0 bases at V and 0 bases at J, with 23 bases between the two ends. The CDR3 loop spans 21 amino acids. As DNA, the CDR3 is TGTGCCAGCAGTTACTCGATCGAGGAAAAACCGGGGGGCCCAACTAATGAAAAACTGTTTTTT. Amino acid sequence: CASSYSIEEKPGGPTNEKLFF.

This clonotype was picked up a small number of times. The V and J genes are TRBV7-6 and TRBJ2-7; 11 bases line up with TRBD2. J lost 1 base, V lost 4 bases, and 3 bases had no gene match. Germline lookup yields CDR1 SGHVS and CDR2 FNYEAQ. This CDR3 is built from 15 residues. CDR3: CASSSSGGKSYEQYF. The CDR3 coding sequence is TGTGCCAGCAGCTCTAGCGGGGGGAAGTCCTACGAGCAGTACTTC.